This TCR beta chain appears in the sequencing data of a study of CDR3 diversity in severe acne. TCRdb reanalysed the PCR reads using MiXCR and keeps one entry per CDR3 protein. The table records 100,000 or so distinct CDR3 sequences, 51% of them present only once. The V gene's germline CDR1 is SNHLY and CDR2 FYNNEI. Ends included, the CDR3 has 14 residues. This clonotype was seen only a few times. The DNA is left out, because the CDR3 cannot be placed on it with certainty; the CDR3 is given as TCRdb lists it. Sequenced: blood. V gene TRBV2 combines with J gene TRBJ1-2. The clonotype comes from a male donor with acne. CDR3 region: CAIQGQRTTYGCTF.